Given below is one TCR beta chain in context. The data were taken from a study of human T cells and chemical hapten exposure. Overall study context: Minor pooled library volume differences mainly drove per-sample TCR yield variation.

The CDR3 sequence is 14 residues long. Trimming at V came to 1 base and at J to 8 bases, leaving 10 bases not matched to a gene. Germline values: CDR1 DFQATT, CDR2 SNEGSKA (reference sequence). TCRdb independently ran MiXCR on the RACE reads; one entry per CDR3 protein. The table records roughly 90,000 distinct CDR3 sequences, around 10% of them present only once. Time point specified: pre-sensitization, week 0. As for treatment: therapeutic diphenylcyclopropenone sensitization with weekly scalp DPC. This TCR was recovered from a woman in her forties with alopecia areata. Some clones in this sample may be carry-over from other donors' samples. The sample was whole blood, taken in connection with sensitization to the hapten diphenylcyclopropenone (DPC). This chain uses TRBV20-1 with TRBJ1-2; 7 bases are a match to TRBD1. CDR3 region: CSARGYDRADGYTF. CDR3 DNA: TGCAGTGCTAGAGGATACGACAGGGCGGACGGCTACACCTTC.